This T cell receptor (beta chain) was identified during a study of pediatric ulcerative colitis. Overall study: Most patients had pancolitis, and two had left-sided colitis. Whole-study results and caveats: No controls had the two rectal clonotypes shared by ulcerative colitis patients.

Sequencing was at survey level. Samples were sequenced at Survey level, maximum 500,000 reads. The protocol was immunoSEQ multiplex PCR, while the TCRdb copy is restricted to in-frame clones and leaves out a portion. The sample has over 15,000 clones, around 74% seen once. V was trimmed by 5 bases and J by 1 base, leaving 11 bases between them. The CDR3 consists of 14 residues. In germline, CDR1 is SGHTA, CDR2 FQGNSA. During colonoscopy, one to two rectal pinch biopsies were collected. Judged by abundance, this clone is medium-sized (0.01 to 0.1%). Its matching antigen is unknown. The chain uses TRBV7-2 and TRBJ1-1; D not certain. The receptor was isolated from a boy aged 5 to 17 with moderate ulcerative colitis. The sequencing input was gut tissue. CDR3 DNA: TGTGCCAGCAGCCCCACCTCATGGAACACTGAAGCTTTCTTT. Translating gives CASSPTSWNTEAFF.